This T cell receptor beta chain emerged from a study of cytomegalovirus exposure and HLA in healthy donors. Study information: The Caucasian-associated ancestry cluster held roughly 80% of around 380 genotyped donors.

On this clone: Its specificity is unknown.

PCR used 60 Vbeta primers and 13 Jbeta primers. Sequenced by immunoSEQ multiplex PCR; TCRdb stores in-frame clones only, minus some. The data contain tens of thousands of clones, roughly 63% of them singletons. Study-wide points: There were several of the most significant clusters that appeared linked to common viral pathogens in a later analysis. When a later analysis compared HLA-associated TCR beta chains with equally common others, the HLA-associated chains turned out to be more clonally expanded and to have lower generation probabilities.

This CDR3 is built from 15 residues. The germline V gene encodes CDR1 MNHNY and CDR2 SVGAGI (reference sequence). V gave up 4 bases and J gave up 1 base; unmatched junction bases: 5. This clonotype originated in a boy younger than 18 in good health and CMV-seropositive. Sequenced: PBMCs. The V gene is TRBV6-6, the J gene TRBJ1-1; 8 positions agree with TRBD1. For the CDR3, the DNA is TGTGCCAGCAGTTCCAAGACAGGGGAGAACACTGAAGCTTTCTTT. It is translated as CASSSKTGENTEAFF.